The present entry profiles one TCR beta chain with its context. Enrollment of patients from Seattle took place during active infection, with longitudinal follow-up. This sample stems from a study of blood T cell repertoires in COVID-19. For the study at large: The samples span acute and convalescent COVID-19 from the United States, Italy and Spain. From T cells, B-cell-depleted T cells, or PBMCs came the material, which was cDNA or gDNA.

Per the study methods: Amplifying reference gene primers gave estimates of nucleated cell counts. Sequencing used immunoSEQ multiplex PCR; TCRdb keeps in-frame clones, though not all of them. That table gives V, J and clone size, and the DNA gave D and trimming. Of 250,000 to 350,000 clones in the sample, roughly 86% are singletons; the top ten hold approximately 11%. In germline, CDR1 is LGHDT, CDR2 YNNKEL (reference sequence). The V segment lost 8 bases and the J segment 5 bases; nucleotides outside the gene matches: 2. The CDR3 runs 12 residues. The chain links TRBV3-1 (or the pseudogene TRBV3-2) to TRBJ2-2, with 7 bases identical to TRBD1. Material: peripheral blood. The source is a woman in her twenties or thirties with COVID-19, enrolled during active disease. CDR3 sequence: CASGRGTGELFF. DNA of the CDR3: TGTGCCAGCGGCAGGGGGACCGGGGAGCTGTTTTTT.